A selection of T cell receptor beta chains follows, all from one sample in a study of blood T cell repertoires in COVID-19. This table comes from immunoSEQ multiplex PCR, and its TCRdb copy is limited to in-frame clones, with some not included. The table records roughly 60,000 clones, about 86% of them present only once. Sequencing was performed on peripheral blood. The receptors derive from a man aged 35 to 55 with acute or convalescent COVID-19. CDR3s include the opening cysteine and the closing phenylalanine or tryptophan. The order of the fields is CDR3 DNA, CDR3 protein, J gene, V gene, D gene, clone size. A D gene is named only where the DNA matches it firmly. Size is omitted from some rows. Given values are once, few, many or a class for expanded clones.

TGTGCCAGCAGTCCCGGGTACACCGGGGAGCTGTTTTTT	CASSPGYTGELFF	TRBJ2-2	TRBV12-3/TRBV12-4	-	-
TGTGCCAGCAGCTTCGGGGCGGGGGGGAGCTCCTACGAGCAGTACTTC	CASSFGAGGSSYEQYF	TRBJ2-7	TRBV11-2	TRBD2	-
TGTGCCAGCAGCGTAGAACAGGGGCTCTACAATGAGCAGTTCTTC	CASSVEQGLYNEQFF	TRBJ2-1	TRBV9	TRBD1	-
TGTGCCAGCAGTGAAGCGACAGGGGGTAACTATGGCTACACCTTC	CASSEATGGNYGYTF	TRBJ1-2	TRBV6-1	TRBD1	-
TGTGCCAGCAGCTTAACAGGGGCCGTTTACGAGCAGTACTTC	CASSLTGAVYEQYF	TRBJ2-7	TRBV7-2	TRBD1	-
TGTGCCAGCATTAGGGGTTCTGAAGCTTTCTTT	CASIRGSEAFF	TRBJ1-1	TRBV6-5	-	-
TGTGCCAGCAGCTTAGATGGGGGGTCAGGGCCCCAGCATTTT	CASSLDGGSGPQHF	TRBJ1-5	TRBV7-2	-	-
TGTGCCAGCAGCTTGGCCCACCGGGACAGGGGCCTCTACGAGCAGTACTTC	CASSLAHRDRGLYEQYF	TRBJ2-7	TRBV5-6	TRBD1	-
TGTGCCAGCAGCGGGGGGGCGTCTGGGGCCAACGTCCTGACTTTC	CASSGGASGANVLTF	TRBJ2-6	TRBV2	TRBD2	-
TGTGCCAGCAGCTCCCAGGACAGGTCGGCTGAAAAACTGTTTTTT	CASSSQDRSAEKLFF	TRBJ1-4	TRBV11-3	TRBD1	-
TGCGCCAGCAGCTTCGGGTCCGTCACCGGGGAGCTGTTTTTT	CASSFGSVTGELFF	TRBJ2-2	TRBV5-1	-	few
TGTGCCAGCAGCTCCGGGACAGGCCTTTACGAGCAGTACTTC	CASSSGTGLYEQYF	TRBJ2-7	TRBV5-6	TRBD1	-
TGTGCCAGCAGCCTCATAAGTTCGCGAGAGACCCAGTACTTC	CASSLISSRETQYF	TRBJ2-5	TRBV3-1/TRBV3-2	-	-
TGTGCCAGCAGCCTGGGACAGGGGAATTCACCCCTCCACTTT	CASSLGQGNSPLHF	TRBJ1-6	TRBV11-2	TRBD1	-
TGTGCCAGCACTCGACAGGTGAACACTGAAGCTTTCTTT	CASTRQVNTEAFF	TRBJ1-1	TRBV2	-	-
TGTGCCTGGAGCTCTTTTCGGACAGGGGTGGATTCACCCCTCCACTTT	CAWSSFRTGVDSPLHF	TRBJ1-6	TRBV30	TRBD1	-
TGTGCCAGCAGTTCGGGACAGGCTCATAACTATGGCTACACCTTC	CASSSGQAHNYGYTF	TRBJ1-2	TRBV27	TRBD1	-
TGTGCCAGCAGCTTGAACATTAACCGGGAGCTGTTTTTT	CASSLNINRELFF	TRBJ2-2	TRBV11-2	-	-
TGTGCCAGCACTAGGTATAGCAATCAGCCCCAGCATTTT	CASTRYSNQPQHF	TRBJ1-5	TRBV2	-	-
TGTGCCAGCAGCCTCTGGACTAGCGGGGGACCGACCGGGGAGCTGTTTTTT	CASSLWTSGGPTGELFF	TRBJ2-2	TRBV4-2	TRBD2	-
TGCAGCGCCCGCGGAGGGGGGGGTTCGACCCAGTACTTC	CSARGGGGSTQYF	TRBJ2-5	TRBV29-1	-	-
TGCGCCAGCAGCCATTCGGCGGGAACTCGGGAAAAACTGTTTTTT	CASSHSAGTREKLFF	TRBJ1-4	TRBV4-1	-	few
TGTGCCAGCGGGCGCGGGGGGGCCTCGGGAGAGACCCAGTACTTC	CASGRGGASGETQYF	TRBJ2-5	TRBV11-2	TRBD2	-
TGTGCCAGCAGCTTCTCCCCCTCCTATAATTCACCCCTCCACTTT	CASSFSPSYNSPLHF	TRBJ1-6	TRBV11-3	-	-
TGTGCCAGCAGTTCAACAGGCCGAAACACTGAAGCTTTCTTT	CASSSTGRNTEAFF	TRBJ1-1	TRBV6-6	-	-
TGCGCCAGCAGCTACGGACAGGGGAGTCAGCCCCAGCATTTT	CASSYGQGSQPQHF	TRBJ1-5	TRBV5-1	TRBD1	-
TGTGCCAGCAGTGAAGTGAACGGGGTCGGGCAGCCCCAGCATTTT	CASSEVNGVGQPQHF	TRBJ1-5	TRBV6-1	-	few
TGCAGTGCTAGTTCCCGCCTAGCGGGGGACATCTCCTACAATGAGCAGTTCTTC	CSASSRLAGDISYNEQFF	TRBJ2-1	TRBV20-1	TRBD2	once
TGTGCCAGCAGTTTATCGGACAGTTCATATGGCTACACCTTC	CASSLSDSSYGYTF	TRBJ1-2	TRBV27	-	-
TGCAGCGTTGCCCGTCTAGCGGGGGATAGCACAGATACGCAGTATTTT	CSVARLAGDSTDTQYF	TRBJ2-3	TRBV29-1	TRBD2	-
TGTGGCAGCAAGGGACTAGCGGGGCTTACTAGCTCCTACAATGAGCAGTTCTTC	CGSKGLAGLTSSYNEQFF	TRBJ2-1	TRBV2	TRBD2	-
TGTGCCAGCAGCTTCCGACAGGGAGGTTTGGAGACCCAGTACTTC	CASSFRQGGLETQYF	TRBJ2-5	TRBV11-3	-	-
TGTGCCAGCAGCTCCCCCTACAGGGGGAGCCAAGAGACCCAGTACTTC	CASSSPYRGSQETQYF	TRBJ2-5	TRBV11-3	TRBD1	-
TGTGCCAGCAGCGCGGGGGTGAGCTCCTACAATGAGCAGTTCTTC	CASSAGVSSYNEQFF	TRBJ2-1	TRBV5-5	TRBD2	-
TGTGCTAGTGGTTTGGTAGGAGGAGGGCAAGACGAGCAGTACTTC	CASGLVGGGQDEQYF	TRBJ2-7	TRBV12-5	-	-
TGTGCCAGCAGCCAGCGGGGGGGCACCAATGAGCAGTTCTTC	CASSQRGGTNEQFF	TRBJ2-1	TRBV3-1/TRBV3-2	TRBD2	-
TGTGCCAGTAGTCCTCCTCCTAGCGGGCAAGAGACCCAGTACTTC	CASSPPPSGQETQYF	TRBJ2-5	TRBV19	TRBD2	-
TGTGCCAGCAGCCTAGTGGGCTCCTACGAGCAGTACTTC	CASSLVGSYEQYF	TRBJ2-7	TRBV6-5	-	-
TGTGCCAGCAGCCAAGGTCGACTAGCGGGGTGGGATTTT	CASSQGRLAGWDF	TRBJ2-3	TRBV14	TRBD2	-
TGTGCCAGCAGTGAACATGGCCGCAACTATGGCTACACCTTC	CASSEHGRNYGYTF	TRBJ1-2	TRBV6-1	-	-